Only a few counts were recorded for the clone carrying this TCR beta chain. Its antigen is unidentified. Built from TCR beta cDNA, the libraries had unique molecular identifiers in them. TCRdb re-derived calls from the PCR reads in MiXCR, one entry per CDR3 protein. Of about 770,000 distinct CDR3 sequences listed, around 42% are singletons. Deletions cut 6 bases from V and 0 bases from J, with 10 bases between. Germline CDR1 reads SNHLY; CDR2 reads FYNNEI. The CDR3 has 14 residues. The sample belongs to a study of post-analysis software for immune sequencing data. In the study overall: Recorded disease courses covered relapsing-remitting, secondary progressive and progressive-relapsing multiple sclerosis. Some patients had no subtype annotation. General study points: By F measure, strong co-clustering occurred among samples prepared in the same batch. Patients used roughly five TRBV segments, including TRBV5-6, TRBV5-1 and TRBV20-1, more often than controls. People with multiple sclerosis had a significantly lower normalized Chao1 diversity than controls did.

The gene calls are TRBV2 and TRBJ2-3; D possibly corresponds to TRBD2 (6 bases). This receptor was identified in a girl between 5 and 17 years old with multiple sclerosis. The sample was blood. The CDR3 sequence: CASRARGSTDTQYF. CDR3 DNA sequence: TGTGCCAGCAGGGCGCGGGGTAGCACAGATACGCAGTATTTT.